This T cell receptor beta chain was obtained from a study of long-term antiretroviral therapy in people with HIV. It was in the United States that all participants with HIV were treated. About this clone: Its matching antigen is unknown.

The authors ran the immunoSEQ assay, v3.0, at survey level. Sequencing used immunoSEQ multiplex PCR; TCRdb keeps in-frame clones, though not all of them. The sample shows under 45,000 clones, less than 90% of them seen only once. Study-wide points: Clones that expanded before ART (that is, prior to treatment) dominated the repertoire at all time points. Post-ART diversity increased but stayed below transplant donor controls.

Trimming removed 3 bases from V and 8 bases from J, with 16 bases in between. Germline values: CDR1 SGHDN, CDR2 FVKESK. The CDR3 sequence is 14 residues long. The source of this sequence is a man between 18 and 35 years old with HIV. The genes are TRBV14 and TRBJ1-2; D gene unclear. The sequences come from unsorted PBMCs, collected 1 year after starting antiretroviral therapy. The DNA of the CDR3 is TGTGCCAGCAGCCAGGACTACAAGGGAGGAGGCTACACCTTC. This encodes CASSQDYKGGGYTF.